Described below is a single TCR beta chain sequence and its context. What this receptor recognizes is not known. Within one base of it there is no much larger clone, and no base qualities were kept. The sample belongs to a study of Graves' ophthalmopathy and Graves' hyperthyroidism (dated by TCRdb to the late 2010s). With respect to the entire study: Peripheral blood was collected before any treatment was given, at the time of initial diagnosis. In total, under 150 blood samples were TCR-sequenced: some 43 ophthalmopathy, about 75 hyperthyroidism and approximately 17 hyperthyroidism-to-ophthalmopathy patients. The study used signatures of the TCR beta repertoire to tell Graves' ophthalmopathy apart from Graves' hyperthyroidism and to predict which patients would progress to ophthalmopathy. An independent validation cohort was composed of fewer than 20 hyperthyroidism patients and over 15 patients who later progressed from hyperthyroidism to ophthalmopathy. To explore V-J signatures distinguishing ophthalmopathy from hyperthyroidism, a discovery set of roughly 98 patients (fewer than 45 ophthalmopathy, some 55 stable hyperthyroidism) was enrolled. In over 5 hyperthyroidism patients, the T-cell repertoire of thyroid tissue was compared with the T-cell repertoire of blood. Following sampling, methimazole starting at 30 mg daily was administered to hyperthyroidism patients, and high-dose intravenous methylprednisolone was administered to ophthalmopathy patients. Study-wide findings and limitations: Most expanded thyroid clonotypes with frequency above 0.001 were also detected in blood, suggesting blood repertoires may reflect the thyroid immune response. The 13-signature model separated ophthalmopathy from stable hyperthyroidism with 85% to 90% sensitivity and approximately 83% specificity in cross-validation, and 80%/75% in the test set. In validation, the model predicted ophthalmopathy progression with about 64% sensitivity and roughly 78% specificity; some 13 predicted patients were CT-confirmed with GO in a median of approximately six months. No statistical method was used to predetermine the sample size, and group allocation was not hidden from the investigators.

A patient counted as having stable hyperthyroidism if there was no progression to ophthalmopathy within 18 months of follow-up. The hyperthyroidism patients were 18 to 65 years old and newly diagnosed, with a disease duration of less than 2 months. Patients with other autoimmune diseases, uncontrolled infections, pregnancy or lactation were excluded from the study. Diagnosis was based on clinical symptoms, serum thyroxine, TRAb, thyroid ultrasound and orbital computed tomography. Using Ficoll-Paque density gradient centrifugation, PBMCs were isolated from 9.5 to 10 ml of fresh peripheral blood. Trizol reagent was used to extract the total RNA, and its quality was then checked on an Agilent 2100 Bioanalyzer. TCR beta CDR3 regions were amplified from RNA transcripts for repertoire sequencing. A first-round RT-PCR used HTBI primers with the Qiagen OneStep RT-PCR kit, followed by a second-round multiplex PCR, size selection and purification. Sequencing of the libraries was carried out on an Illumina HiSeq2000 in paired-end mode with 100 bp reads. In the paper's pipeline: SOAPnuke was used to process the reads, removing any read that contained adapters or uncalled bases, had a mean Phred below 15, or lacked an exact match to the constant primer or identifier. High-quality paired reads were merged with COPE v1.2.5. Each unique nucleotide sequence was treated as a clonotype, and MiTCR v1.1 was used to align the clonotypes to the IMGT TRB V, D and J references. The analysis was limited to V-J combinations with a frequency above 0.0001, which together covered approximately 99% of the repertoires. A TCR clonal expansion and chaos score per V-J combination was defined as the ratio of F50 clonal expansion to chaos observed in the TCRdist matrix. Features were reduced by Welch's t-statistics and random forest to around 14 V-J combinations, which fed a naive Bayes classifier. The Morisita-Horn index was used to measure how similar the thyroid and blood repertoires were. TCRdb reworked the public reads: Q25 trimming with fastp, MiXCR clone assembly, productive beta chains retained. For every CDR3 protein sequence, its rows merge into one entry that carries the most common genes and DNA. These V and J calls derive from TCRdb rather than the authors' analysis. The sample records about 370,000 distinct CDR3 sequences, roughly 15% of which are singletons. The biggest ten clones account for roughly 2.3% of the sample.

The specimen was peripheral blood. The clonotype originates from an adult woman with stable Graves' hyperthyroidism.

Here is the DNA: TGTGCCAGCAGTGAGGCCGGGGAAGAGACCCAGTACTTC. It is translated as CASSEAGEETQYF. Rearrangement joined TRBV25-1 to TRBJ2-5, and the D gene may be TRBD2, 5 bases matching. V and J are truncated by 3 bases and 3 bases respectively, leaving an intervening sequence of 8 bases. Including cysteine and phenylalanine, the CDR3 has 13 amino acids. Only CDR3 DNA is held: 39 bases, read in frame from base 1. From a lookup of the germline V gene, CDR1 and CDR2 are MGHDK and SYGVNS.